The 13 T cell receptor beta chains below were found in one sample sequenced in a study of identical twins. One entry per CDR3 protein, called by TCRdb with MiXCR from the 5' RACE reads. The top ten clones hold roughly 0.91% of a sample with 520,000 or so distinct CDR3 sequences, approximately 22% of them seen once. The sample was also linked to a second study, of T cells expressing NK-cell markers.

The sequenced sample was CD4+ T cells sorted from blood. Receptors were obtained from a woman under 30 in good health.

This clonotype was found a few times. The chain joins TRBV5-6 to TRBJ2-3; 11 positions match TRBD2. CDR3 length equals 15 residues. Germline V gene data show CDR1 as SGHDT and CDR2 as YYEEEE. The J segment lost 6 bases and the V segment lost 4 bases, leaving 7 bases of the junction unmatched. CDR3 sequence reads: CASSPRLAGSDTQYF. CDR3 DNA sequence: TGTGCCAGCAGCCCAAGACTAGCGGGGTCCGATACGCAGTATTTT.

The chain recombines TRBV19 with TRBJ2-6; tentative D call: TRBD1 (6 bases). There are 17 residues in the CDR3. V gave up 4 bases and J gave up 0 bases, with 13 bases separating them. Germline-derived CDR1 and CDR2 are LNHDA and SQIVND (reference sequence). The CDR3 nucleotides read TGTGCCAGTAGTAACAGGGTCTTGATCTCTGGGGCCAACGTCCTGACTTTC. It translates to CASSNRVLISGANVLTF.

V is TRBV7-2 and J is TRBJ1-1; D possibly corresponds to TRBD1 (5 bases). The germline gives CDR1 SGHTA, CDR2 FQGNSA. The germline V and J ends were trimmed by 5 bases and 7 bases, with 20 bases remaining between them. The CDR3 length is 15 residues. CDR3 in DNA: TGTGCCAGCAGCCCGCGCTCGGGCAGGGCGGGTGAAGCTTTCTTT. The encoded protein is CASSPRSGRAGEAFF.

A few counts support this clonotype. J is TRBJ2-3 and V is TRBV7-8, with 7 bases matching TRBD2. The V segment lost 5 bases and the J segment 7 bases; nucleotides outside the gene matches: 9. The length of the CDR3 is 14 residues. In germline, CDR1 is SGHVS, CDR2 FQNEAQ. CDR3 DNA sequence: TGTGCCAGCAGCCTCCCAAGCGGGGATTATACGCAGTATTTT. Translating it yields CASSLPSGDYTQYF. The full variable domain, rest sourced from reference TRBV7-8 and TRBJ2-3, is GAGVSQSPRYKVAKRGQDVALRCDPISGHVSLFWYQQALGQGPEFLTYFQNEAQLDKSGLPSDRFFAERPEGSVSTLKIQRTQQEDSAVYLCASSLPSGDYTQYFGPGTRLTVL.

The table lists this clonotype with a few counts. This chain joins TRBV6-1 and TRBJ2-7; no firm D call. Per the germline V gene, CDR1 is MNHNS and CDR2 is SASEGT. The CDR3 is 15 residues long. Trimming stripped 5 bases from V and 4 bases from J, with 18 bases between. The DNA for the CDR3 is TGTGCCAGCAGTCCTATCCTAGGTTCCCCTTACGAGCAGTACTTC. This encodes CASSPILGSPYEQYF.

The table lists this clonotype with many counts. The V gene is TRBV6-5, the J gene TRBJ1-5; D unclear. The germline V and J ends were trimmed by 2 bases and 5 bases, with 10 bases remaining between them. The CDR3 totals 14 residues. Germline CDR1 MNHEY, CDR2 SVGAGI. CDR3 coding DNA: TGTGCCAGCAGTTACGGAGGGAGAGATCAGCCCCAGCATTTT. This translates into CASSYGGRDQPQHF.

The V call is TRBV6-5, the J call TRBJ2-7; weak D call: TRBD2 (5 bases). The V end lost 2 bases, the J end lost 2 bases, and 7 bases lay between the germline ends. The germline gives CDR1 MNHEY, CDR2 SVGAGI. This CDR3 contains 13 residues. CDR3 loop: CASSYRRTYEQYF. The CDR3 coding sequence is TGTGCCAGCAGTTACAGGAGGACCTACGAGCAGTACTTC.

CDR3: CSASEHLAGSREQYF. The CDR3 DNA is TGCAGTGCTAGCGAACACCTAGCGGGTAGTCGGGAGCAGTACTTC. The V call is TRBV20-1, the J call TRBJ2-7; TRBD2 matches 8 bases. CDR1 is DFQATT and CDR2 is SNEGSKA in the germline V gene (reference sequence). There are 15 residues in the CDR3. The junction had 14 bases not matched to a gene; V was cut back by 3 bases and J by 7 bases.

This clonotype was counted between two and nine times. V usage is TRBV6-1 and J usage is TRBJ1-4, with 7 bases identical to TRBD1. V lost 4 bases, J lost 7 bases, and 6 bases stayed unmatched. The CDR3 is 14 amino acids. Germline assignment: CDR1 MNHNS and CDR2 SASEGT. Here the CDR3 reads CASSARGQSEKLFF. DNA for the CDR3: TGTGCCAGCAGTGCAAGGGGACAGAGTGAAAAACTGTTTTTT.

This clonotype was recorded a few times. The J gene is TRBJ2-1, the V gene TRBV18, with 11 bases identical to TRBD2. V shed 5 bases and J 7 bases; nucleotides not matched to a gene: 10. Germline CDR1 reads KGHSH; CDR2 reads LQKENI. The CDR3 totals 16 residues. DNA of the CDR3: TGTGCCAGCTCATTACCGGGTAGCGGGGGGGGTAATGAGCAGTTCTTC. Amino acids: CASSLPGSGGGNEQFF.

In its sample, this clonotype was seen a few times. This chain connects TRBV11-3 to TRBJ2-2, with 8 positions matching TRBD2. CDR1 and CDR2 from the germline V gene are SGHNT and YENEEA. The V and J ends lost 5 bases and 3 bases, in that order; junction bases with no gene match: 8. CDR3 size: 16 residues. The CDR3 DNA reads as TGTGCCAGCAGCCCCCAACTAGCGGAGTACACCGGGGAGCTGTTTTTT. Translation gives CASSPQLAEYTGELFF.

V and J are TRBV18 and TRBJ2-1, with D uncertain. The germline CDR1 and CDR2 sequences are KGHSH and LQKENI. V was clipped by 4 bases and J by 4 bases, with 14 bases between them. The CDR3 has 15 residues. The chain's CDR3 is CASSLLATVYNEQFF. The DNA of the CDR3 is TGTGCCAGCTCACTATTAGCTACCGTTTACAATGAGCAGTTCTTC. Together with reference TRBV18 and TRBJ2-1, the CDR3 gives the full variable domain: NAGVMQNPRHLVRRRGQEARLRCSPMKGHSHVYWYRQLPEEGLKFMVYLQKENIIDESGMPKERFSAEFPKEGPSILRIQQVVRGDSAAYFCASSLLATVYNEQFFGPGTRLTVL.

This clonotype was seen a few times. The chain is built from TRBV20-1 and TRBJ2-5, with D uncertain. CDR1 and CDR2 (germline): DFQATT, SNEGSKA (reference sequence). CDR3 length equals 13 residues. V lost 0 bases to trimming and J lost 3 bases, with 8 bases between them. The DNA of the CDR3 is TGCAGTGCTAGAGATGCGGAAAAAGAGACCCAGTACTTC. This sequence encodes CSARDAEKETQYF.